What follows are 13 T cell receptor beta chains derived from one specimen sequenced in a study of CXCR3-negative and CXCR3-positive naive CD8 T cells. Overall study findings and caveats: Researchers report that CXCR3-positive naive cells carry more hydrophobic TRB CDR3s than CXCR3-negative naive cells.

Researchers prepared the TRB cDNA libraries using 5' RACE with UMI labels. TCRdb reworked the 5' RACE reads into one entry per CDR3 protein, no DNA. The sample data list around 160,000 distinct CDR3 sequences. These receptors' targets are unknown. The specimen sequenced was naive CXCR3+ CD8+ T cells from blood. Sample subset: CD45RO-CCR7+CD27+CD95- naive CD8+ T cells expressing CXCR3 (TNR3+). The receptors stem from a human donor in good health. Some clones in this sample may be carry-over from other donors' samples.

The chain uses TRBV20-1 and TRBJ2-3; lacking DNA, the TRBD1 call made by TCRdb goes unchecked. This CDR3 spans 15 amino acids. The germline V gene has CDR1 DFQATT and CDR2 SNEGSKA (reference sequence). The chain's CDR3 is CSAPGGARHADTQYF.

The CDR3 sequence: CSVEVAGTAKNIQYF. The rearrangement uses TRBV29-1 and TRBJ2-4; as DNA is missing, the TRBD2 call by TCRdb cannot be tested. CDR1 and CDR2 (germline): SQVTM, ANQGSEA. The CDR3 sequence is 15 residues long.

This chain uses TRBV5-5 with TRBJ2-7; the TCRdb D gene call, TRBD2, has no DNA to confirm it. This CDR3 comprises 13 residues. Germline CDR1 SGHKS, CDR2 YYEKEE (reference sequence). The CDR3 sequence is CASAWSPPYEQYF.

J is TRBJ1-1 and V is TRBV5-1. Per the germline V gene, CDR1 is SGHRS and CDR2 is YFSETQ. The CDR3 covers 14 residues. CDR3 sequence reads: CASSLDIENTEAFF.

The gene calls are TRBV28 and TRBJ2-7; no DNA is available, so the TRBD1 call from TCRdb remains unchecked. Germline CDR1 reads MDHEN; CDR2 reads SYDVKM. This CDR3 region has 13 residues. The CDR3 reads CASSQYRGGEQYF.

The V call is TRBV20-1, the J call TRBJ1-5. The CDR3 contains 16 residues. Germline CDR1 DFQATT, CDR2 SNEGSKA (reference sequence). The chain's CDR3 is CSAPGPRGNSNQPQHF.

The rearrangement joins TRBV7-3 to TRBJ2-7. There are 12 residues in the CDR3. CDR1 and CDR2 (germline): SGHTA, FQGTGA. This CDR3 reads CASSLTGSEQYF.

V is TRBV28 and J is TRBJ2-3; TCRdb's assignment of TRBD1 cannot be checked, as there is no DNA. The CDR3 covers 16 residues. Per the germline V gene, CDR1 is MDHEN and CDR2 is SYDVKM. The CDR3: CASSPTDSSSTDTQYF.

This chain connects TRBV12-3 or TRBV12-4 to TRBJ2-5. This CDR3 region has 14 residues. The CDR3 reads CASSDVERSETQYF.

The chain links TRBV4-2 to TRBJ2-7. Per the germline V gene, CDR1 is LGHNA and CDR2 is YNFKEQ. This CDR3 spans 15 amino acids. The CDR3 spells CASSQDRSLTYEQYF.

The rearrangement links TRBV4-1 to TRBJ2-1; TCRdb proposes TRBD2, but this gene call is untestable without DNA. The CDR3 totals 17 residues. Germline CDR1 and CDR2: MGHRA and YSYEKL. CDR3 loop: CASSQEGSLASGNEQFF.

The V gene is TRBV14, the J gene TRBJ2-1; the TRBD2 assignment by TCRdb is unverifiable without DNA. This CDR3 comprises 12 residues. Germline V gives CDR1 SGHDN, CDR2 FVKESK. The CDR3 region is CASSQETLGQFF.

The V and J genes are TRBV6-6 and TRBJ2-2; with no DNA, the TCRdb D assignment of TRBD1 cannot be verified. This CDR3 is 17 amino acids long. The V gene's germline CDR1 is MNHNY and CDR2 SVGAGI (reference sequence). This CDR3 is CASSYTSGGVDTGELFF.